Listed below are T cell receptor beta chains from one sample, sequenced in a study of cytomegalovirus exposure and HLA in healthy donors. This table comes from immunoSEQ multiplex PCR, and its TCRdb copy is limited to in-frame clones, with some not included. The sample has 160,000 or so clones, 70% to 80% seen once; the top ten hold roughly 2%. Sequencing was performed on PBMCs. These receptors all come from a man aged 50 or older in good health and CMV-seropositive. The CDR3 runs from the conserved cysteine through the conserved F or W. D genes are given only for firm matches.

v_gene	d_gene	j_gene	CDR3aa	CDR3nt
TRBV2	.	TRBJ2-3	CASLGQVERTDTQYF	TGTGCCAGCCTGGGGCAGGTAGAGAGGACAGATACGCAGTATTTT
TRBV30	TRBD1	TRBJ1-1	CAWDRGPEAFF	TGTGCCTGGGACAGGGGTCCTGAAGCTTTCTTT
TRBV7-9	TRBD2	TRBJ2-3	CASSLTSGVSTDTQYF	TGTGCCAGCAGCCTCACTAGCGGGGTCAGCACAGATACGCAGTATTTT
TRBV10-3	TRBD1	TRBJ1-3	CAISEGQGGNTIYF	TGTGCCATCAGTGAAGGACAGGGCGGAAACACCATATATTTT
TRBV18	.	TRBJ2-3	CASSSGVDDKYF	TGTGCCAGCTCATCAGGGGTTGATGATAAGTATTTT
TRBV6-5	TRBD1	TRBJ2-7	CASSYSGQGAGEQYF	TGTGCCAGCAGTTACTCGGGGCAGGGGGCAGGGGAGCAGTACTTC
TRBV5-1	TRBD1	TRBJ2-5	CASRTGGLSGETQYF	TGCGCCAGCCGGACAGGGGGCCTTTCAGGGGAGACCCAGTACTTC
TRBV28	.	TRBJ2-7	CASSLGGSTSYEQYF	TGTGCCAGCAGTTTAGGGGGGTCAACTTCCTACGAGCAGTACTTC
TRBV28	.	TRBJ1-5	CASRQYSNQPQHF	TGTGCCAGCAGACAGTATAGCAATCAGCCCCAGCATTTT
TRBV9	TRBD1	TRBJ1-6	CASSPGTGGKNSPLHF	TGTGCCAGCAGCCCCGGGACAGGGGGGAAGAATTCACCCCTCCACTTT
TRBV4-1	.	TRBJ1-6	CASSQPGRNSPLHF	TGCGCCAGCAGCCAACCGGGGAGGAATTCACCCCTCCACTTT
TRBV7-2	.	TRBJ2-5	CASSLRGNQETQYF	TGTGCCAGCAGCTTACGGGGGAACCAAGAGACCCAGTACTTC
TRBV5-6	.	TRBJ2-7	CASTTRGKFSYEQYF	TGTGCCAGCACCACCAGGGGAAAGTTCTCCTACGAGCAGTACTTC
TRBV7-6	.	TRBJ2-7	CASSSQTRGEQYF	TGTGCCAGCAGCTCCCAGACTAGGGGCGAGCAGTACTTC
TRBV18	.	TRBJ1-5	CASSPQAANQPQHF	TGTGCCAGCTCACCACAGGCAGCGAATCAGCCCCAGCATTTT
TRBV11-2	TRBD1	TRBJ2-3	CASSLAGGGGPMDTQYF	TGTGCCAGCAGCTTAGCAGGGGGTGGTGGCCCTATGGATACGCAGTATTTT